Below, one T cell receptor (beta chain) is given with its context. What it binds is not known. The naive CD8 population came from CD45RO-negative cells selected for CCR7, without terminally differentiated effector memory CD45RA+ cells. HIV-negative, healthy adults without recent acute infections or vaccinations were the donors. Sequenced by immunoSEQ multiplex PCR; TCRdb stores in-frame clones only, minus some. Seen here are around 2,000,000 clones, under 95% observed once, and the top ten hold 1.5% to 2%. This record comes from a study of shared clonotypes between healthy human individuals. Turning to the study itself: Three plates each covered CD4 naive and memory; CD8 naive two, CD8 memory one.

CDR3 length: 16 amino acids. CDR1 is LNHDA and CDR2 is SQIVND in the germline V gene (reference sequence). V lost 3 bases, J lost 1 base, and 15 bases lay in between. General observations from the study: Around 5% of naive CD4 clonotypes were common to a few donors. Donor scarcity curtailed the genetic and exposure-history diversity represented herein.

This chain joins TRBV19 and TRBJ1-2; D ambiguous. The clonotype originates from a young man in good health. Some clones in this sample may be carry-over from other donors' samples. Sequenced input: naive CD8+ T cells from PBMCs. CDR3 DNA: TGTGCCAGTAGTATGCGCGTGCTTACTCATAACTATGGCTACACCTTC. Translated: CASSMRVLTHNYGYTF.